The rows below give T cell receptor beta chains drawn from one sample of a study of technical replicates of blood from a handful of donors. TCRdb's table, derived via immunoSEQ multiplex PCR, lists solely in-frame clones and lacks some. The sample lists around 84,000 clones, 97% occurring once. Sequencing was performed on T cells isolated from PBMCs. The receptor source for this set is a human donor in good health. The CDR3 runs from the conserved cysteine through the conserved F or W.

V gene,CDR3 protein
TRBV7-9,CASIRQTDPHRGTIYF
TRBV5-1,CASSPLRLADSYNEQFF
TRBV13,CASSSRGYEQYF
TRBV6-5,CASSGGLAGDYEQYF
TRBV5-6,CASSLANQGIGELFF
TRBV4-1,CASSQESLATGETADTQYF
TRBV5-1,CASSLQGSGETQYF
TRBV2,CASSQPVNIKGGETQYF
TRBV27,CASHGEVTEQYF
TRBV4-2,CASSYSGSGEAKNIQYF
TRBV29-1,CSVEAGGSYEQYF
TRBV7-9,CASSLRQATNEKLFF
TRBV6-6,CASSYSRVGSEKLFF
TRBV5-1,CASSWTGLEMEGELFF
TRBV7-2,CASSLGARQTQYF
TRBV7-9,CASSPNGLPKETQYF
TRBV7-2,CASSSGQGGWETQYF